This TCR beta chain is from a study of tumor-infiltrating lymphocytes in primary liver carcinoma. About the study: Each of the growths was stage T1-T3 N0M0, extending about 4.2 to 10 cm across.

Note on this clonotype: Its target is not known. Germline is not matched at one junction end, which may reflect a read error.

Looked up from germline, CDR1 is MNHEY and CDR2 is SVGEGT. The CDR3 length is 11 residues. Production of TCR beta cDNA used 400 to 650 ng total RNA together with a constant-region primer. A slightly modified ARM-PCR protocol with three nested multiplex PCR rounds produced these TCR beta libraries. Both of the initial two PCR rounds ran for 10 cycles and employed TRBV1-TRBV30 forward primers alongside a C-beta reverse primer. MiXCR, run by TCRdb on the multiplex PCR reads, gives a single entry per CDR3 protein. Here the sample spans 60,000 to 90,000 distinct CDR3 sequences, over 60% being singletons. Co-extraction yielded RNA and DNA from about 20-30 mg of unsorted bulk tissue. Study-level findings and limits: Tumors and blood were compared for top-250-clone fraction, and tumors had the significantly higher value (p = 0.039).

This sequence was found in a man aged 40-49 years with primary liver carcinoma and hepatitis B virus infection. Sequenced: liver tumor tissue from sampling region 4. Subset of the sample: tumor region T4, right-lateral pole. V is TRBV6-2 or TRBV6-3 and J is TRBJ2-3; D not resolved. The CDR3 loop reads CASSFPGTRYF. The CDR3 DNA reads as TGTGCCAGCAGTTTTCCAGGTACGCGGTATTTT.